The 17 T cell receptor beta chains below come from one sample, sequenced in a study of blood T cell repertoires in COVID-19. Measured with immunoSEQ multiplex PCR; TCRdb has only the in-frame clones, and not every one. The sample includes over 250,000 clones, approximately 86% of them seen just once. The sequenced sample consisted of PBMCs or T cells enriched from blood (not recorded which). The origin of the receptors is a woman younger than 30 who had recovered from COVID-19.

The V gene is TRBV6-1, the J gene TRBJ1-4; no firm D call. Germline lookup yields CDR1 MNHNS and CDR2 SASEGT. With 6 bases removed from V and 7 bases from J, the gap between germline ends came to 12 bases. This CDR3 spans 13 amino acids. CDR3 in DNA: TGTGCCAGCAGCCTTACGCTACTTGAAAAACTGTTTTTT. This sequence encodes CASSLTLLEKLFF.

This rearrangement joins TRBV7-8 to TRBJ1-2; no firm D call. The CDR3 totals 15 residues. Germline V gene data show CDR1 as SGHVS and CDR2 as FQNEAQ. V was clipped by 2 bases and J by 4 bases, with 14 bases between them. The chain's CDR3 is CASSLLSAAVYGYTF. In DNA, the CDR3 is TGTGCCAGCAGCTTACTTTCGGCGGCTGTCTATGGCTACACCTTC.

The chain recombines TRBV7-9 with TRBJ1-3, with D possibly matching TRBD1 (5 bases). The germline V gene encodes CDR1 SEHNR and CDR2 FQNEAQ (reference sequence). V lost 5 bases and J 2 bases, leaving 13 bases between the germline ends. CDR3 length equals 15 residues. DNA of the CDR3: TGTGCCAGCAGCAACACGACAGCCGCTGGAAACACCATATATTTT. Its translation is CASSNTTAAGNTIYF.

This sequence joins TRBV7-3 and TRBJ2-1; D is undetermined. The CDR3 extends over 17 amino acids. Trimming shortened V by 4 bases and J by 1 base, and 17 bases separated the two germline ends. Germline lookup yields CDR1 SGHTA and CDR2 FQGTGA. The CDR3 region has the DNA TGTGCCAGCAGCTCGACCTTAGCTAGACCTTCCTACAATGAGCAGTTCTTC. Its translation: CASSSTLARPSYNEQFF.

The CDR3 loop reads CASLQGNSGNTIYF. CDR3 bases: TGTGCCAGCCTACAGGGGAACTCTGGAAACACCATATATTTT. The chain employs TRBV5-6 and TRBJ1-3; 7 bases are shared with TRBD1. Germline CDR1 reads SGHDT; CDR2 reads YYEEEE. This CDR3 comprises 14 residues. Trimming removed 7 bases from V and 0 bases from J; junction bases left unmatched: 4.

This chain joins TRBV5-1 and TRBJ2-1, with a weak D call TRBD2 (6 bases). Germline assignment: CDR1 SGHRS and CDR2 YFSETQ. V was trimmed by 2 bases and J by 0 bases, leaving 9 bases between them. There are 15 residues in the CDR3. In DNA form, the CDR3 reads TGCGCCAGCAGCTTTGACGGGAGCTCCTACAATGAGCAGTTCTTC. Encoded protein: CASSFDGSSYNEQFF.

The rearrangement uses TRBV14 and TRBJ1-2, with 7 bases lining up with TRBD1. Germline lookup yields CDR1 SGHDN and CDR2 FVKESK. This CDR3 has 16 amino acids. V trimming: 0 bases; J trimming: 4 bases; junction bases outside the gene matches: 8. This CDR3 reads CASSQDHRGQVYGYTF. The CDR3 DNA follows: TGTGCCAGCAGCCAAGACCACAGGGGTCAGGTCTATGGCTACACCTTC.

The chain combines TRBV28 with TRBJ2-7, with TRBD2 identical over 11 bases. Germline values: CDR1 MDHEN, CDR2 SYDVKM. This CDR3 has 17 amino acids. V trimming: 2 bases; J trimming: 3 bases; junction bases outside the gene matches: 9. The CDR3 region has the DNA TGTGCCAGCAGTTTACACCCACTAGCGGGAGCGATCTACGAGCAGTACTTC. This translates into CASSLHPLAGAIYEQYF.

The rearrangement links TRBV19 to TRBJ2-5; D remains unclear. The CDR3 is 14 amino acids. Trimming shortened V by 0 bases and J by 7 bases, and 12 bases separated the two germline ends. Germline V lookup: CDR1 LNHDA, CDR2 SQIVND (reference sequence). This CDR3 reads CASSIDPLVGTQYF. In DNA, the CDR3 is TGTGCCAGTAGTATAGATCCGCTAGTAGGGACCCAGTACTTC.

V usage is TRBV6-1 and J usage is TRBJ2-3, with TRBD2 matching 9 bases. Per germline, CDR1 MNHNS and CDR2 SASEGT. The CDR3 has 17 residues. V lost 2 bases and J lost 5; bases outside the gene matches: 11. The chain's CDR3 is CASSEPVAGAVGDTQYF. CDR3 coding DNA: TGTGCCAGCAGTGAACCGGTAGCGGGGGCTGTCGGAGATACGCAGTATTTT.

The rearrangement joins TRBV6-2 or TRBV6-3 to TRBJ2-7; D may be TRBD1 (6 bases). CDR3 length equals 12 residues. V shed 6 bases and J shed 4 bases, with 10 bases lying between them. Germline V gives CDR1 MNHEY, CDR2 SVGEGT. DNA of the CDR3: TGTGCCAGCAGCCTCGACAGGTACGAGCAGTACTTC. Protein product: CASSLDRYEQYF.

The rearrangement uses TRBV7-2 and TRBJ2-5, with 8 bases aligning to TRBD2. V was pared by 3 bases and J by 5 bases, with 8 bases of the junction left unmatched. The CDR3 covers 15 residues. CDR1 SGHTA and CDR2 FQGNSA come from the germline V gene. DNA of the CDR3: TGTGCCAGCAGCTTGAACGGACTAGCCCAGGAGACCCAGTACTTC. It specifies CASSLNGLAQETQYF.

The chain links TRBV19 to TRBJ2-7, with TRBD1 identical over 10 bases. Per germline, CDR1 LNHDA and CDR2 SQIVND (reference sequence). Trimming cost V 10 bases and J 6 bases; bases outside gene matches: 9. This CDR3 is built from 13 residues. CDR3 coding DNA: TGTGCCACTCAACCGGGACAGGGGTTCGAGCAGTACTTC. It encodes CATQPGQGFEQYF.

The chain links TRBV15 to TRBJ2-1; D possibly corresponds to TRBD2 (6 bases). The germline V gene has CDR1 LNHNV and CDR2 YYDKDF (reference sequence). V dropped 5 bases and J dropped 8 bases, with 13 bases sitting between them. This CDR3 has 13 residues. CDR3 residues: CATSGTGEDEQFF. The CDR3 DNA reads TGTGCCACCAGCGGGACTGGGGAAGATGAGCAGTTCTTC.

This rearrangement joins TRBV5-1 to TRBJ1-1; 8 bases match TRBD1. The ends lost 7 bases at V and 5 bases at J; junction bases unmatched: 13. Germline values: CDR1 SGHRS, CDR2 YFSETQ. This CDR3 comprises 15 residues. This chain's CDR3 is CASGSNGQGGTEAFF. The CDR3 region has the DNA TGCGCCAGCGGGTCAAACGGACAGGGCGGTACTGAAGCTTTCTTT.

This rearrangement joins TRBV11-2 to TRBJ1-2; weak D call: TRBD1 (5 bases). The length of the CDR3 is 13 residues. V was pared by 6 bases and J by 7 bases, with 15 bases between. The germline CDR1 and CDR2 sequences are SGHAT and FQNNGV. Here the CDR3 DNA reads TGTGCCAGCAGGGGCCTTTCAGGGTTTGGCTACACCTTC. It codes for CASRGLSGFGYTF.

CDR3 in amino acids: CSGGLSSYEQYF. CDR3 DNA: TGCAGCGGTGGACTGAGCTCCTACGAGCAGTACTTC. The J gene is TRBJ2-7, the V gene TRBV29-1; D is possibly TRBD2 (5 bases). V was cut by 7 bases and J by 0 bases, with 10 bases left in between. The CDR3 is 12 residues long. CDR1 SQVTM and CDR2 ANQGSEA come from the germline V gene.